This TCR beta chain was recovered during a study of blood T cell repertoires in COVID-19. Study as a whole: Collection of acute and convalescent COVID-19 samples took place in the United States, Italy and Spain. T cells, B-cell-depleted T cells, or PBMCs provided the cDNA or gDNA that served as material.

This CDR3 is built from 16 residues. The germline CDR1 and CDR2 sequences are SGDLS and YYNGEE. Trimming removed 1 base from V and 0 bases from J; junction bases left unmatched: 3. Study processing details: Counts of nucleated cells, estimated from reference gene primer amplification, were obtained. Clones were sequenced by immunoSEQ multiplex PCR, and TCRdb holds only the in-frame ones, with some missing. That table supplies the V and J calls and clone size; D and trimming were determined from the DNA. This repertoire shows approximately 400,000 clones, roughly 77% found once; its top ten account for roughly 1.1%.

The chain joins TRBV9 to TRBJ2-2, with 7 bases fitting TRBD2. The specimen sequenced was peripheral blood. The sequence derives from a human donor with acute or convalescent COVID-19. The donor label of this sample is uncertain. The CDR3 here is CASSVQSGANTGELFF. The CDR3 DNA reads TGTGCCAGCAGCGTACAGAGCGGGGCGAACACCGGGGAGCTGTTTTTT. Supplemented by reference TRBV9 and TRBJ2-2, the full variable domain reads DSGVTQTPKHLITATGQRVTLRCSPRSGDLSVYWYQQSLDQGLQFLIQYYNGEERAKGNILERFSAQQFPDLHSELNLSSLELGDSALYFCASSVQSGANTGELFFGEGSRLTVL.